Presented here are 18 T cell receptor beta chains from one specimen sequenced in a study of shared clonotypes between healthy human individuals. Measured with immunoSEQ multiplex PCR; TCRdb has only the in-frame clones, and not every one. The sample has around 370,000 clones; 90% to 98% are singletons. The sequenced material came from memory CD8+ T cells sorted from blood. Subset denoted: CD45RO+ cells pooled with CCR7-negative TemRA cells. All receptors derive from a man aged 30 to 39 in good health.

The V gene is TRBV2, the J gene TRBJ2-7; D may correspond to TRBD1 or TRBD2 (5 bases each). The CDR3 spans 14 residues. V dropped 6 bases and J dropped 2 bases, with 14 bases sitting between them. CDR1 SNHLY and CDR2 FYNNEI come from the germline V gene. The CDR3 region is CASSHRDGPYEQYF. The CDR3 DNA reads TGTGCCAGCAGCCACCGGGACGGACCCTACGAGCAGTACTTC.

V gene TRBV5-8 combines with J gene TRBJ1-1; 11 bases are a match to TRBD1. Germline assignment: CDR1 SGHTS and CDR2 YDEGEE. V shed 7 bases, J shed 3 bases, and the junction held 5 bases outside the gene matches. CDR3 length: 14 residues. The CDR3 reads CASPGDRGYTEAFF. CDR3 bases: TGTGCCAGCCCGGGGGACAGGGGGTACACTGAAGCTTTCTTT.

The chain carries TRBV7-9 and TRBJ1-4; TRBD1 might be the D (5 bases). V was pared by 8 bases and J by 3 bases, with 10 bases between. The CDR3 runs 13 residues. The germline CDR1 and CDR2 sequences are SEHNR and FQNEAQ (reference sequence). This chain's CDR3 is CASRPGANEKLFF. CDR3 in DNA: TGTGCCAGCCGTCCGGGGGCTAATGAAAAACTGTTTTTT.

The count of this clone is one. The J gene is TRBJ1-2, the V gene TRBV4-1; TRBD1 is a possible D gene (6 bases). V was cut by 1 base and J by 4 bases, with 19 bases left in between. The length of the CDR3 is 17 residues. In germline, CDR1 is MGHRA, CDR2 YSYEKL. CDR3 in amino acids: CASSQGLAGALTYGYTF. CDR3 in DNA: TGCGCCAGCAGCCAAGGGTTGGCGGGGGCGCTTACCTATGGCTACACCTTC.

The V call is TRBV6-1, the J call TRBJ2-1; D gene unclear. This CDR3 has 11 amino acids. V lost 7 bases, J lost 4 bases, and 5 bases lay in between. Per germline, CDR1 MNHNS and CDR2 SASEGT. The CDR3 here is CASNEYNEQFF. The CDR3 nucleotides are TGTGCCAGCAACGAGTACAATGAGCAGTTCTTC.

The chain uses TRBV9 and TRBJ2-2; 9 nucleotides match TRBD1. The germline gives CDR1 SGDLS, CDR2 YYNGEE. Trimming took 3 bases from V and 6 from J; bases not matched to a gene: 15. The CDR3 spans 18 residues. CDR3 sequence (DNA): TGTGCCAGCAGCGCCTCCATACAGGGGGCCGTTGGTGCCGGGGAGCTGTTTTTT. Amino acid sequence: CASSASIQGAVGAGELFF.

This clone was detected a few times. The V and J genes are TRBV18 and TRBJ2-2; TRBD2 matches at 9 bases. This CDR3 comprises 14 residues. CDR1 KGHSH and CDR2 LQKENI come from the germline V gene. V lost 1 base and J lost 6; bases outside the gene matches: 0. The DNA of the CDR3 is TGTGCCAGCTCACCACTAGCGGGAGCCGGGGAGCTGTTTTTT. Its protein is CASSPLAGAGELFF.

The chain links TRBV29-1 to TRBJ2-3, with D perhaps TRBD1 (5 bases). The CDR3 length is 13 residues. V shed 4 bases and J shed 2 bases, with 10 bases lying between them. Germline assignment: CDR1 SQVTM and CDR2 ANQGSEA. The CDR3 protein is CSVVRATTDTQYF. CDR3 bases: TGCAGCGTTGTCAGGGCCACCACAGATACGCAGTATTTT.

Worth noting for this clone: Sequence at one end of the junction differs from germline and may be a read error. This rearrangement joins TRBV30 to TRBJ1-1, with D possibly matching TRBD1 (5 bases). Germline V gene lookup returns CDR1 GTSNPN and CDR2 SVGIG (reference sequence). This CDR3 has 14 residues. The DNA for the CDR3 is TGTGCCTGGAGCCCCACCCCCTCGGCAGGGCAGAGACCCTTT. It specifies CAWSPTPSAGQRPF. Supplemented by reference TRBV30 and TRBJ1-1, the full variable domain reads SQTIHQWPATLVQPVGSPLSLECTVEGTSNPNLYWYRQAAGRGLQLLFYSVGIGQISSEVPQNLSASRPQDRQFILSSKKLLLSDSGFYLCAWSPTPSAGQRPFGQGTRLTVV.

The chain couples TRBV5-1 to TRBJ2-4, with D possibly being TRBD2 (6 bases). This CDR3 contains 16 residues. The germline gives CDR1 SGHRS, CDR2 YFSETQ. V lost 3 bases, J lost 8 bases, and 21 bases lay in between. CDR3 DNA sequence: TGCGCCAGCAGCTCGGGCCCCCAAGGCGGAGGGGACATTCAGTACTTC. This encodes CASSSGPQGGGDIQYF.

J is TRBJ1-4 and V is TRBV4-1; D is perhaps TRBD1 (6 bases). V shed 1 base and J shed 2 bases, with 11 bases lying between them. Germline V gives CDR1 MGHRA, CDR2 YSYEKL. The CDR3 runs 16 residues. In DNA form, the CDR3 reads TGCGCCAGCAGCCAAGTGACAGGTCTTACTAATGAAAAACTGTTTTTT. Amino acids: CASSQVTGLTNEKLFF.

The chain combines TRBV7-8 with TRBJ2-7; D remains ambiguous. CDR1 and CDR2 from the germline V gene are SGHVS and FQNEAQ. The V end was cut by 3 bases, the J end by 4 bases, with 19 bases between. This CDR3 comprises 16 residues. Here the CDR3 DNA reads TGTGCCAGCAGCTTCGGTGCTCGGCTTCGCAAGTACGAGCAGTACTTC. As protein: CASSFGARLRKYEQYF.

J is TRBJ2-7 and V is TRBV6-1, with D unclear. Germline V lookup: CDR1 MNHNS, CDR2 SASEGT. V shed 2 bases and J shed 3 bases, with 14 bases lying between them. The CDR3 sequence is 15 residues long. The CDR3 is CASSENDSAYYEQYF. CDR3 sequence (DNA): TGTGCCAGCAGTGAAAACGATTCAGCCTACTACGAGCAGTACTTC.

This clone is a singleton in its sample. This chain connects TRBV5-5 to TRBJ2-1, with no clear D. The V gene lost 1 base and the J gene lost 1 base, with 15 bases spanning the gap. The CDR3 consists of 17 residues. Germline CDR1 reads SGHKS; CDR2 reads YYEKEE (reference sequence). CDR3 sequence reads: CASSLFALLESYNEQFF. As DNA, the CDR3 is TGTGCCAGCAGCTTGTTTGCACTACTCGAATCCTACAATGAGCAGTTCTTC.

The rearrangement uses TRBV6-5 and TRBJ1-2; the match to TRBD1 covers 8 bases. V lost 6 bases, J lost 6 bases, and 6 bases stayed unmatched. Looked up from germline, CDR1 is MNHEY and CDR2 is SVGAGI. This CDR3 spans 13 amino acids. CDR3 nucleotide sequence: TGTGCCAGCAGCCAGGACAGGGTCAATGGCTACACCTTC. This codes for CASSQDRVNGYTF.

The V gene is TRBV28, the J gene TRBJ1-2; D remains unclear. Germline CDR1 reads MDHEN; CDR2 reads SYDVKM. CDR3 size: 12 residues. Trimming cost V 6 bases and J 0 bases, with 5 bases left between them. The CDR3 DNA is TGTGCCAGCAGCAGGTCTAACTATGGCTACACCTTC. Translation gives CASSRSNYGYTF.

The V call is TRBV19, the J call TRBJ2-2; TRBD2 matches 11 bases. J gave up 1 base and V 8 bases, and 15 bases lay outside the gene matches. CDR1 and CDR2 from the germline V gene are LNHDA and SQIVND (reference sequence). The CDR3 is 19 amino acids. The CDR3 spells CASGQNLAGGPRNTGELFF. As DNA, the CDR3 is TGTGCCAGTGGTCAGAACTTAGCGGGAGGGCCCCGGAACACCGGGGAGCTGTTTTTT.

V gene TRBV6-6 combines with J gene TRBJ2-7, with 12 bases identical to TRBD2. The CDR3 is made up of 16 amino acids. The germline V gene encodes CDR1 MNHNY and CDR2 SVGAGI (reference sequence). Trimming took 2 bases from V and 3 from J; bases not matched to a gene: 5. CDR3 region: CASSYMTSGSGYEQYF. The CDR3 nucleotides read TGTGCCAGCAGTTACATGACTAGCGGGAGTGGCTACGAGCAGTACTTC.